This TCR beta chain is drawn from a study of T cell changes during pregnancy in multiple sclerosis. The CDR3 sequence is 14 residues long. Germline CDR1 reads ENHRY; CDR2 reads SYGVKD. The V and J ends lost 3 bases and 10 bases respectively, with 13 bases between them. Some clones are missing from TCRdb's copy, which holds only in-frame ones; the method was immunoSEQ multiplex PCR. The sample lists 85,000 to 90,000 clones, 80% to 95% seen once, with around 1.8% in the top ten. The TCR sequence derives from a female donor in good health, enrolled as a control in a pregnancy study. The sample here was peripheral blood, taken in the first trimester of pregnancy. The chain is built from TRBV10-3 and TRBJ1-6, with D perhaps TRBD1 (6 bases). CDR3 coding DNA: TGTGCCATCAGTGACGAACAGGGAAGCTCACCCCTCCACTTT. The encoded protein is CAISDEQGSSPLHF.